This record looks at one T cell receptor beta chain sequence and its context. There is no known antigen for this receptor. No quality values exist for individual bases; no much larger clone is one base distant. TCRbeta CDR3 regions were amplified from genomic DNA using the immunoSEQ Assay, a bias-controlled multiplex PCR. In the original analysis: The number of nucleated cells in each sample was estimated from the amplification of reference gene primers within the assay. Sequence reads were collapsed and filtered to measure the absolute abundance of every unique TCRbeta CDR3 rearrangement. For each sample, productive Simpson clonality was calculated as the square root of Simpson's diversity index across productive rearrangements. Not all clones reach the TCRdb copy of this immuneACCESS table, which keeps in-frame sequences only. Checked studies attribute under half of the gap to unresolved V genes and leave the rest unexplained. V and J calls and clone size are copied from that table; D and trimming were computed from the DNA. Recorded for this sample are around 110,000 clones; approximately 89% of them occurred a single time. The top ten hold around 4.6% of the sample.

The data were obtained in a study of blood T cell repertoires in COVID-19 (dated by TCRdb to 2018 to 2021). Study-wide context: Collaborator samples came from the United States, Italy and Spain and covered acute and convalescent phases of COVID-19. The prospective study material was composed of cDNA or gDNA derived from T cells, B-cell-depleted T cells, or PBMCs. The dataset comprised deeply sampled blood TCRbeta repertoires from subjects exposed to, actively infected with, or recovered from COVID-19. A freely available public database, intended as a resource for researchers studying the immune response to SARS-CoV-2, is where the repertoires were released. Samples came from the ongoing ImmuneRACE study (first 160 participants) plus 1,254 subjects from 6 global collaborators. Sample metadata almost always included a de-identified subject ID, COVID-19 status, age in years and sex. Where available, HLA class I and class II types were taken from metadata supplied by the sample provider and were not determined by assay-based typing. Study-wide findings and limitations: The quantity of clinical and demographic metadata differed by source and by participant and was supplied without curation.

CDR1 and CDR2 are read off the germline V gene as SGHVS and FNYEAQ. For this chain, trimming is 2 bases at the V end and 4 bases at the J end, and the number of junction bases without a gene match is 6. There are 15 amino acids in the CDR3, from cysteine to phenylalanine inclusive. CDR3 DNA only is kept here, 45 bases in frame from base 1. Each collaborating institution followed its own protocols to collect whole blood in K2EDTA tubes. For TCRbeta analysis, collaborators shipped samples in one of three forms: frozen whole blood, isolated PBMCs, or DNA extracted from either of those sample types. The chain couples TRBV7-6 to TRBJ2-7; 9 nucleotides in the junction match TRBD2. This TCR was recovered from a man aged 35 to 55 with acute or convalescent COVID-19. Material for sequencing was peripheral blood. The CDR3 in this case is CASSLSASGKYEQYF. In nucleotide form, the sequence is TGTGCCAGCAGCTTAAGCGCTAGCGGGAAATACGAGCAGTACTTC.